Shown below are 23 T cell receptor beta chains from a single sample sequenced in a study of Tregs in tolerant kidney transplant recipients. Sequencing was performed with immunoSEQ multiplex PCR; in TCRdb, only in-frame clones are kept and a portion is missing. The profile shows 85,000 to 100,000 clones, under 95% of them singletons. The source material was CD4+ T cells from blood, sampled before the transplant. The receptor source for this set is a human donor who received a combined kidney and bone marrow transplant.

The chain carries TRBV21-1 and TRBJ1-3. TRBV21-1 corresponds to a pseudogene. CDR3 length: 15 residues. The CDR3 here is CASSKGRGNGNTIYF. In DNA form, the CDR3 reads TGTGCCAGCAGCAAAGGTCGGGGGAATGGAAACACCATATATTTT.

The J gene is TRBJ1-5, the V gene TRBV18; TRBD1 is a possible D gene (5 bases). CDR3 size: 17 residues. The V gene's germline CDR1 is KGHSH and CDR2 LQKENI. V lost 3 bases to trimming and J lost 0 bases, with 15 bases between them. CDR3 nucleotide sequence: TGTGCCAGCTCACCTCAGGGTATGGGGGGTAGCAATCAGCCCCAGCATTTT. Encoded protein: CASSPQGMGGSNQPQHF.

The chain has TRBV5-4 and TRBJ2-3, with TRBD2 matching 9 bases. The CDR3 consists of 19 residues. Germline CDR1 is SGHNT and CDR2 is YYREEE (reference sequence). Unmatched junction bases numbered 15, after V lost 3 bases and J lost 1 base. The CDR3 loop reads CASSSFMAGGPAGTDTQYF. The CDR3 coding sequence is TGTGCCAGCAGCTCCTTCATGGCGGGAGGGCCGGCGGGCACAGATACGCAGTATTTT.

The rearrangement uses TRBV11-3 and TRBJ1-1; D ambiguous. Germline V gives CDR1 SGHNT, CDR2 YENEEA. The CDR3 consists of 14 residues. The V end was cut by 0 bases, the J end by 6 bases, with 11 bases between. DNA for the CDR3: TGTGCCAGCAGCTTAGACTTTTCGAGCTCTGAAGCTTTCTTT. It codes for CASSLDFSSSEAFF.

V gene TRBV7-8 combines with J gene TRBJ2-1; D perhaps matches TRBD2 (6 bases). The CDR3 length is 16 residues. V dropped 5 bases and J dropped 0 bases, with 14 bases sitting between them. The germline CDR1 and CDR2 sequences are SGHVS and FQNEAQ. CDR3 sequence (DNA): TGTGCCAGCAGCCCTCTGGGGGGAGGCTCCTACAATGAGCAGTTCTTC. This translates into CASSPLGGGSYNEQFF.

The chain combines TRBV7-8 with TRBJ2-5; a weak D match, TRBD2 (5 bases). V dropped 1 base and J dropped 3 bases, with 6 bases sitting between them. This CDR3 spans 13 amino acids. Germline loops: CDR1 SGHVS, CDR2 FQNEAQ. CDR3 in amino acids: CASSLGTEETQYF. CDR3 in DNA: TGTGCCAGCAGCTTAGGGACTGAAGAGACCCAGTACTTC. Based on the CDR3 plus reference TRBV7-8 and TRBJ2-5, the full variable domain is GAGVSQSPRYKVAKRGQDVALRCDPISGHVSLFWYQQALGQGPEFLTYFQNEAQLDKSGLPSDRFFAERPEGSVSTLKIQRTQQEDSAVYLCASSLGTEETQYFGPGTRLLVL.

The chain joins TRBV12-5 to TRBJ2-3; D gene unclear. CDR3 length equals 15 residues. V was trimmed by 0 bases and J by 8 bases, leaving 15 bases between them. Per germline, CDR1 LGHNT and CDR2 FRNRAP. CDR3 nucleotides: TGTGCTAGTGGTTTGGTCAGCGACCTGATCGGTACGCAGTATTTT. Translating it yields CASGLVSDLIGTQYF.

This chain joins TRBV27 and TRBJ1-3, with 8 positions matching TRBD1. CDR3 length equals 15 residues. The germline gives CDR1 MNHEY, CDR2 SMNVEV (reference sequence). Losses at the gene ends were 6 bases for V and 0 bases for J; bases not matched to a gene: 4. As DNA, the CDR3 is TGTGCCAGCAGAAGCAGGGGGCCCTCTGGAAACACCATATATTTT. Translated, it gives CASRSRGPSGNTIYF.

This clone was seen only once. The chain couples TRBV11-3 to TRBJ1-1; D uncertain. Germline assignment: CDR1 SGHNT and CDR2 YENEEA. V gave up 3 bases and J gave up 1 base, with 6 bases separating them. This CDR3 is 13 amino acids long. The CDR3 nucleotides are TGTGCCAGCAGCTTGGCCGAGAACACTGAAGCTTTCTTT. This gives the protein CASSLAENTEAFF. Supplemented by reference TRBV11-3 and TRBJ1-1, the full variable domain reads EAGVVQSPRYKIIEKKQPVAFWCNPISGHNTLYWYLQNLGQGPELLIRYENEEAVDDSQLPKDRFSAERLKGVDSTLKIQPAELGDSAVYLCASSLAENTEAFFGQGTRLTVV.

This chain links TRBV2 with TRBJ1-3; D may be TRBD1 (5 bases). Germline V gene data show CDR1 as SNHLY and CDR2 as FYNNEI. Trimming took 0 bases from V and 8 from J, leaving 17 bases between them. This CDR3 region has 16 residues. Here the CDR3 DNA reads TGTGCCAGCAGTGAAGCGGGCCAGGGAAGTGGGGACACCATATATTTT. Residues: CASSEAGQGSGDTIYF.

The chain combines TRBV7-9 with TRBJ2-7; TRBD1 agrees at 10 bases. Germline V gives CDR1 SEHNR, CDR2 FQNEAQ (reference sequence). The CDR3 length is 15 residues. After removal of 5 bases from V and 7 bases from J, the junction contained 11 bases not matched to a gene. The CDR3 DNA follows: TGTGCCAGCAGCCACAGGGGGACAGGGGATTCGGAGCAGTACTTC. This gives the protein CASSHRGTGDSEQYF.

The chain is built from TRBV7-2 and TRBJ1-2; possibly TRBD1 for D (6 bases). V was clipped by 4 bases and J by 4 bases, with 10 bases between them. Germline V gene lookup returns CDR1 SGHTA and CDR2 FQGNSA. CDR3 size: 13 residues. The DNA of the CDR3 is TGTGCCAGCAGCTCAGGACAGATCTATGGCTACACCTTC. It encodes CASSSGQIYGYTF.

This chain uses TRBV5-6 with TRBJ2-1, with TRBD2 matching 11 bases. The length of the CDR3 is 18 residues. Germline assignment: CDR1 SGHDT and CDR2 YYEEEE. V was pared by 2 bases and J by 3 bases, with 10 bases of the junction left unmatched. The CDR3 sequence is CASSFGPRGLADYNEQFF. Here the CDR3 DNA reads TGTGCCAGCAGCTTTGGCCCTAGGGGACTAGCGGACTACAATGAGCAGTTCTTC.

A single count supports this clone. The rearrangement links TRBV27 to TRBJ2-3; possibly TRBD2 for D (6 bases). Germline CDR1 is MNHEY and CDR2 is SMNVEV (reference sequence). The CDR3 loop spans 17 amino acids. With 1 base removed from V and 0 bases from J, the gap between germline ends came to 14 bases. The CDR3 DNA reads as TGTGCCAGCAGTTTATACCTCGCGGGGCCTAGCACAGATACGCAGTATTTT. Protein sequence: CASSLYLAGPSTDTQYF.

The CDR3 DNA reads as TGTGCCAGCAGCCGCAATGGCGGGAGTGGCACCGGGGAGCTGTTTTTT. Amino acids: CASSRNGGSGTGELFF. This chain joins TRBV7-3 and TRBJ2-2; 7 bases align to TRBD2. The CDR3 spans 16 residues. Losses at the gene ends were 5 bases for V and 4 bases for J; bases not matched to a gene: 10. Germline V gene sequence: CDR1 SGHTA, CDR2 FQGTGA.

The chain combines TRBV7-8 with TRBJ1-1, with 10 bases matching TRBD1. The V gene end was trimmed by 5 bases and the J gene end by 3 bases; junction bases not matched to a gene: 12. From germline, CDR1 is SGHVS and CDR2 FQNEAQ. This CDR3 has 17 amino acids. CDR3 bases: TGTGCCAGCAGCCCCCCGGGACAGGGGCCCCTTTACACTGAAGCTTTCTTT. Protein product: CASSPPGQGPLYTEAFF.

This rearrangement joins TRBV5-1 to TRBJ2-1, with TRBD1 identical over 9 bases. The V and J ends lost 2 bases and 6 bases, in that order; junction bases with no gene match: 3. The CDR3 is 14 amino acids. The V gene's germline CDR1 is SGHRS and CDR2 YFSETQ. CDR3 DNA: TGCGCCAGCAGCTTACAGGGGGCCTCCAATGAGCAGTTCTTC. Amino acids: CASSLQGASNEQFF.

This clone was seen a single time. This rearrangement joins TRBV28 to TRBJ1-1; TRBD1 agrees at 8 bases. This CDR3 comprises 15 residues. The germline V gene has CDR1 MDHEN and CDR2 SYDVKM. Unmatched junction bases numbered 10, after V lost 6 bases and J lost 4 bases. The CDR3 region is CASRPYRGRSTEAFF. In DNA form, the CDR3 reads TGTGCCAGCAGGCCCTACAGGGGGAGAAGCACTGAAGCTTTCTTT.

The chain employs TRBV29-1 and TRBJ2-7; 10 bases match TRBD2. Germline V lookup: CDR1 SQVTM, CDR2 ANQGSEA. The CDR3 is 14 amino acids. V lost 6 bases to trimming and J lost 4 bases; unmatched junction nucleotides: 9. DNA of the CDR3: TGCAGCGTCCAGCGGGAGGGCTTGTCGTACGAGCAGTACTTC. Amino acids: CSVQREGLSYEQYF.

The J gene is TRBJ2-7, the V gene TRBV28; 10 bases align to TRBD1. Trimming took 6 bases from V and 3 from J; bases not matched to a gene: 14. CDR1 and CDR2 (germline): MDHEN, SYDVKM. The CDR3 is 17 amino acids. The CDR3 sequence is CASSNGRQGAFIYEQYF. CDR3 sequence (DNA): TGTGCCAGCAGCAATGGAAGACAGGGGGCTTTTATCTACGAGCAGTACTTC.

This rearrangement joins TRBV29-1 to TRBJ2-3; the D is unclear. This CDR3 region has 13 residues. CDR1 is SQVTM, CDR2 ANQGSEA, per germline. V lost 5 bases and J lost 0, with 9 bases in between. CDR3 in amino acids: CSVRRPSTDTQYF. The CDR3, as DNA: TGCAGCGTTCGGAGACCCAGCACAGATACGCAGTATTTT.

This clone was seen just once. This chain joins TRBV27 and TRBJ2-5, with a tentative D call TRBD2 (5 bases). The germline V and J ends were trimmed by 1 base and 5 bases, with 17 bases remaining between them. Germline lookup yields CDR1 MNHEY and CDR2 SMNVEV (reference sequence). The CDR3 extends over 16 amino acids. CDR3 bases: TGTGCCAGCAGTTTATTCCCGGCGGGCCGATCGGAGACCCAGTACTTC. Residues: CASSLFPAGRSETQYF.

The chain joins TRBV11-3 to TRBJ1-2, with TRBD1 identical over 7 bases. The CDR3 is 16 residues long. In germline, CDR1 is SGHNT, CDR2 YENEEA. The V and J ends lost 5 bases and 1 base, in that order; junction bases with no gene match: 10. CDR3 nucleotides: TGTGCCAGCAGCCAAATGGGGGGACAGTATAACTATGGCTACACCTTC. Protein product: CASSQMGGQYNYGYTF.